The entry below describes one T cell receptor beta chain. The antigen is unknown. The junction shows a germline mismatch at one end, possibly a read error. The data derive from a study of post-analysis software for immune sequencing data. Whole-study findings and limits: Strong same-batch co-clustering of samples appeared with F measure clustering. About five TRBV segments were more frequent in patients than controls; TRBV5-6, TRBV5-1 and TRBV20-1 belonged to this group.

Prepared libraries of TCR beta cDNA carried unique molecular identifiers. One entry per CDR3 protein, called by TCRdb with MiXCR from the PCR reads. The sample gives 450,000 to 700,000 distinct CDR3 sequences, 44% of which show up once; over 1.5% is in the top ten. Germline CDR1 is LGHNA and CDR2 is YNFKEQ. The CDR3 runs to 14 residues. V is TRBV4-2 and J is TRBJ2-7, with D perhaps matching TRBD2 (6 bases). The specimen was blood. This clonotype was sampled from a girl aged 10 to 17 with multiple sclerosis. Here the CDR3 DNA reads TGTGCCAACAGCCAAGATGGAGGGAGCTACGAGCAGTACTTC. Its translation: CANSQDGGSYEQYF.